This paragraph covers one TCR beta chain sequence. Its cognate antigen is unknown. The source of the sample is a study of shared clonotypes between healthy human individuals. Regarding the study as a whole: For naive CD4 cells, 4% to 5% of clonotypes were shared across a handful of donors.

The sorted-subset replicate PCRs were given about 210 ng DNA, which is approximately 30,000 T cell genomes. Original analysis: ImmunoSEQ output held junction-only sequences without quality scores, so filtering differed. Generated by immunoSEQ multiplex PCR, the TCRdb table keeps only in-frame clones and is missing some. The DNA gave D and trimming, while V, J and clone size come from that table. The sample records about 2 million clones, about 95% being singletons. Germline V gene sequence: CDR1 MGHRA, CDR2 YSYEKL. V was clipped by 4 bases and J by 2 bases, with 18 bases between them. This CDR3 contains 18 residues.

Sequenced sample: naive CD4+ T cells sorted from blood. The subset was: CD45RA+ positively selected. The clonotype comes from a young man in good health. J is TRBJ2-6 and V is TRBV4-1; the D is unclear. The CDR3 DNA is TGCGCCAGCAGCCTCAGCCATGGAGCTCCGGCTGGGGCCAACGTCCTGACTTTC. It yields the protein CASSLSHGAPAGANVLTF.